The clone carrying this TCR beta chain was seen many times. Its antigen is not known. The data derive from a study of regulatory T cells in long-lasting Graves disease. Study-level information: Less than 3 months of antithyroid drugs had been taken by newly diagnosed Graves' patients. Study-wide points: Clonotypes that were public and shared totalled about 2,500 in persistent patients versus 966 in new patients. Thyroid tissue was not sampled; only peripheral blood was.

Arm-PCR with iRepertoire HTBI primers amplified the CDR3 regions for these TCR beta libraries. TCRdb re-derived calls from the multiplex PCR reads in MiXCR, one entry per CDR3 protein. Of 320,000 or so distinct CDR3 sequences in the sample, 15% to 20% were seen once. Germline-derived CDR1 and CDR2 are SGHDN and FVKESK. V was pared by 3 bases and J by 2 bases, with 8 bases of the junction left unmatched. The CDR3 loop spans 18 amino acids. Time point denoted: newly diagnosed GD, antithyroid drugs for less than 3 months. Preparation of the TCR library used RNA extracted from PBMCs. This chain links TRBV14 with TRBJ2-6; 9 nucleotides agree with TRBD2. The TCR sequence derives from a female donor with Graves disease. This specimen was peripheral blood mononuclear cells (PBMCs), taken at new diagnosis, from a patient treated with antithyroid drugs. CDR3 coding DNA: TGTGCCAGCAGCCAGGTCGTTGCGGGAGGGACTGGGGCCAACGTCCTGACTTTC. This gives the protein CASSQVVAGGTGANVLTF.